A single T cell receptor (beta chain) is shown here with its context. This sample stems from a study of blood T cell repertoires in COVID-19. Whole-study context: Spain, Italy and the United States supplied samples that represented acute and convalescent COVID-19. The cDNA or gDNA used as material had been derived from T cells, B-cell-depleted T cells, or PBMCs.

Trimming took 0 bases from V and 6 from J, leaving 18 bases between them. There are 17 residues in the CDR3. Germline V gives CDR1 MNHNS, CDR2 SASEGT. Cohorts were determined from participant-reported clinical history. Sequenced by immunoSEQ multiplex PCR; TCRdb stores in-frame clones only, minus some. The repertoire holds about 300,000 clones, with about 89% as singletons. V usage is TRBV6-1 and J usage is TRBJ2-1; TRBD2 might be the D (5 bases). The sequenced sample was PBMCs or T cells enriched from blood (not recorded which). This TCR was sampled from a young woman who had recovered from COVID-19. CDR3 sequence reads: CASSEASTRVAGNEQFF. CDR3 in DNA: TGTGCCAGCAGTGAAGCCTCGACACGAGTGGCGGGCAATGAGCAGTTCTTC.